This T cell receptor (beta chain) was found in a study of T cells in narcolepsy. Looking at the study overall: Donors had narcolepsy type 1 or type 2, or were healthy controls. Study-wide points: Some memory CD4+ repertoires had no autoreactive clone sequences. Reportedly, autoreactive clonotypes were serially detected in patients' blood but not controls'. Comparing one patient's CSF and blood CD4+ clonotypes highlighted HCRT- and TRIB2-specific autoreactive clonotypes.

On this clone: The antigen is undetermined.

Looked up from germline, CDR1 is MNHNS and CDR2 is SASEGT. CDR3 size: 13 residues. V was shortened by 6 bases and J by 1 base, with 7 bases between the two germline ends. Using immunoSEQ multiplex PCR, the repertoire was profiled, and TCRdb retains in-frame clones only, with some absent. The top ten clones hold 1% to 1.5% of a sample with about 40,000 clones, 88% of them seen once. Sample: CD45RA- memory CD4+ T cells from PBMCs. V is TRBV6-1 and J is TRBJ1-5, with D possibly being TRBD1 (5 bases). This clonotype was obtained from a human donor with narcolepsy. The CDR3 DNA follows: TGTGCCAGCAGCAGGGACAGCAATCAGCCCCAGCATTTT. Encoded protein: CASSRDSNQPQHF.